This T cell receptor (beta chain) was identified during a study of OX40 agonist ivuxolimab in advanced cancers. Turning to the overall study: Ivuxolimab was an agonistic, fully human IgG2 monoclonal antibody directed against OX40 (CD134), a costimulatory receptor. Patients were allowed to have had prior anti-PD-1, anti-PD-L1 or anti-CTLA-4 therapy, and 40% of the dose-escalation patients had been treated with checkpoint inhibitors. The purpose of peripheral TCRbeta sequencing was to test whether ivuxolimab changed TCR sequence diversity and led to clonal T-cell expansion. Three dose-escalation patients achieved partial responses, one with hepatocellular carcinoma and two with cutaneous melanoma. The paper describes the monotherapy dose-escalation part (N of about 54 patients) of the phase I trial of ivuxolimab. Among the roughly 50 dose-escalation patients, 19 had hepatocellular carcinoma, approximately 15 melanoma, 9 renal cell carcinoma and 9 head and neck cancer. Intravenous ivuxolimab was administered to patients every 2 weeks at six dose levels: 0.01, 0.1, 0.3, 1.5, 3 and 10 mg/kg. A male proportion of roughly 80% and a mean age of about 60 years, ranging from about 20 to 79, were recorded for the dose-escalation cohort.

As regards this clone: Its antigen is unknown. No much larger clonotype is one base removed from it; base qualities were not supplied.

Results the study describes overall, beyond this receptor: Low levels of normalized T-cell clonal expansion were also seen in some patients who did not respond. In the 0.1-3.0 mg/kg groups, partial responders had among the lowest normalized peripheral clonal expansion, particularly in CD8+ T cells. On average, CD8+ T cells showed more expanded clones than CD4+ T cells after ivuxolimab. The antigen specificity of the clonally expanded peripheral T cells was not determined. At doses from 0.1 to 3.0 mg/kg, clonal expansion was seen in both CD4+ and CD8+ blood T cells between baseline and week 6.

Patients with autoimmune disease history or receiving systemic immunosuppression were excluded from the trial. Peripheral blood for TCR sequencing was collected from all dose cohorts at baseline, on cycle 4 day 1, and on cycle 7 day 1. The samples were taken from a phase I, first-in-human, multicenter, open-label dose-escalation trial of ivuxolimab. The trial enrolled adults with locally advanced or metastatic head and neck squamous cell, hepatocellular, melanoma or renal cell carcinoma. CD4+ and CD8+ T cells were sorted separately from peripheral blood before TCR sequencing. To sequence the TCRbeta CDR3 region, genomic DNA was isolated from the sorted cells. TCRbeta CDR3 regions were sequenced using the immunoSEQ Assay. In its TCRdb copy, this immuneACCESS table keeps in-frame sequences only and misses some clones. Where compared with another copy, unresolved V genes explain less than half of these, and the others have no known cause. Counted in this sample were tens of thousands of clones; about 91% of them appeared once. The ten largest clones add up to 1.1% of the sample.

The germline V gene yields SNHLY for CDR1 and FYNNEI for CDR2. V loses 8 bases, J loses 3 bases, and the germline ends lie 17 bases apart. Including the terminal cysteine and phenylalanine, the CDR3 comprises 14 residues. Only the CDR3 part of the read is kept: 42 bases, read in frame from the first base. The sequence is built from TRBV2 and TRBJ2-7; perhaps TRBD2 is the D gene, with 6 bases matching. This clonotype was sampled from an adult with an advanced solid tumor such as melanoma, head and neck, liver or kidney cancer. Sequencing used CD4+ or CD8+ T cells sorted from blood, obtained in a trial of the OX40 agonist ivuxolimab. The CDR3 in this case is CASQLGGSGYEQYF. The sequenced DNA is TGTGCCAGCCAATTAGGAGGGAGTGGCTACGAGCAGTACTTC.